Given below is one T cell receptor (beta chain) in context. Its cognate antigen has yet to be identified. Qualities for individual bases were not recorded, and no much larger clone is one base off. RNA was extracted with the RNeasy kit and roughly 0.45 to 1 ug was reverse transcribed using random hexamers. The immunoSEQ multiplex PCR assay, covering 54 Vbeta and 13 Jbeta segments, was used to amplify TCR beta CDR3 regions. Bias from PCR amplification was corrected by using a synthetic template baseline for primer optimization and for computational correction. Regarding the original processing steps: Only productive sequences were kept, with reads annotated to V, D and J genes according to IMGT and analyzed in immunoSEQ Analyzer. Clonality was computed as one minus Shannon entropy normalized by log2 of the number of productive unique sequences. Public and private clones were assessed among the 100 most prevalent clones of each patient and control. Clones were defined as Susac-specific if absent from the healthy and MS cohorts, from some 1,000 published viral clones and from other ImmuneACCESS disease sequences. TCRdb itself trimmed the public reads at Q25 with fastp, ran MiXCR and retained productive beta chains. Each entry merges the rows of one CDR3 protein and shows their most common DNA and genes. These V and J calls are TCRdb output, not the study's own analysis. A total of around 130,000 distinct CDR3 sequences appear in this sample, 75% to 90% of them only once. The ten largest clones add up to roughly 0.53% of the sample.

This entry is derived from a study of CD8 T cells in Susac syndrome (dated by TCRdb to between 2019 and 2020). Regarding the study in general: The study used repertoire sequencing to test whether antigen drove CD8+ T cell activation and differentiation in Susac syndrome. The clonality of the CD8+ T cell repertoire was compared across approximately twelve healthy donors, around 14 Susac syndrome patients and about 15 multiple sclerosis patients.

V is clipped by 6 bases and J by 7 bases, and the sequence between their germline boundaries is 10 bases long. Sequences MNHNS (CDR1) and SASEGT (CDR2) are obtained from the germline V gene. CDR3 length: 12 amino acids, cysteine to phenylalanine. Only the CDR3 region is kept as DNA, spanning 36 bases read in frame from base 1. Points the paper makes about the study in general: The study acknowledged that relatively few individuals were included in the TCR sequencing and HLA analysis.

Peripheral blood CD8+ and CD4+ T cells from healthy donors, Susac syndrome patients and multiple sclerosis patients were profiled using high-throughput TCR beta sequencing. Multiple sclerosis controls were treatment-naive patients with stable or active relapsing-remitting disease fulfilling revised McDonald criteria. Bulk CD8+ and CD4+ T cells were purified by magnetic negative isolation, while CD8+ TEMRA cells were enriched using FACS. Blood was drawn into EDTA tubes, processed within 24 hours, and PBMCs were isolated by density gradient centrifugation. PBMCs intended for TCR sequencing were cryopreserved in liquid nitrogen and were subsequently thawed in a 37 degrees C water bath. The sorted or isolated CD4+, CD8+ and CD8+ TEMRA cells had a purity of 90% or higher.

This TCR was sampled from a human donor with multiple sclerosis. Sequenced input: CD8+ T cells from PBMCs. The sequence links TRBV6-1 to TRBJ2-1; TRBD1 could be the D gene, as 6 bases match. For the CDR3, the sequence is CASSHRVNEQFF. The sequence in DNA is TGTGCCAGCAGCCACAGGGTAAATGAGCAGTTCTTC.